This TCR beta chain was sequenced during a study of shared clonotypes between healthy human individuals. The protocol was immunoSEQ multiplex PCR, while the TCRdb copy is restricted to in-frame clones and leaves out a portion. The sample includes hundreds of thousands of clones, just over 75% of them seen just once. To note about this clone: Other DNA sequences in the same sample also yield this CDR3.

The sequence was collected from a woman in her thirties or forties in good health. Some clones in this sample may be carry-over from other donors' samples. The sample taken for sequencing was PBMCs.

CDR3 sequence reads: CAWSGGQGPVSNQPQHF. DNA of the CDR3: TGTGCCTGGAGTGGTGGGCAGGGTCCCGTTAGCAATCAGCCCCAGCATTTT. The chain has TRBV30 and TRBJ1-5, with D perhaps matching TRBD1 (5 bases). Trimming took 1 base from V and 0 from J, leaving 16 bases between them. The germline gives CDR1 GTSNPN, CDR2 SVGIG (reference sequence). The CDR3 loop spans 17 amino acids. The full variable domain, completed using reference TRBV30 and TRBJ1-5, is SQTIHQWPATLVQPVGSPLSLECTVEGTSNPNLYWYRQAAGRGLQLLFYSVGIGQISSEVPQNLSASRPQDRQFILSSKKLLLSDSGFYLCAWSGGQGPVSNQPQHFGDGTRLSIL.